A selection of T cell receptor beta chains follows, all from one sample in a study of T-cell memory formation after mild COVID-19. TCRdb reprocessed the 5' RACE reads with MiXCR, giving one entry per CDR3 protein. The table has hundreds of thousands of distinct CDR3 sequences, more than 15% seen once. Source material: PBMCs or a T cell subset sorted from them (not recorded which). The receptor set was obtained from a man aged 18 to 30 who had mild COVID-19 (a few samples of this study predate the infection). Cell type and time point are not known. Each CDR3 is given with its conserved first and last residue. A D gene is named only where the DNA matches it firmly. Size values are once, few and many counts, or a class for expanded clones, and some rows have none.

V	D	J	size	DNA	CDR3
TRBV12-3/TRBV12-4	TRBD1	TRBJ2-2	many	TGTGCCAGCAGTCCGGGACAGGTTTACACCGGGGAGCTGTTTTTT	CASSPGQVYTGELFF
TRBV7-6	TRBD2	TRBJ2-1	-	TGTGCCAGCAGCTCTCGGGCGGGGGGATACTCCTACAATGAGCAGTTCTTC	CASSSRAGGYSYNEQFF
TRBV25-1	-	TRBJ1-3	-	TGTGCCAGCAGTTCGTTCCCAGGGGAAGTGGCCGGAAACACCATATATTTT	CASSSFPGEVAGNTIYF
TRBV4-3	-	TRBJ2-2	few	TGCGCCAGCAGCCAATGGACCGGGGAGCTGTTTTTT	CASSQWTGELFF
TRBV7-2	-	TRBJ2-7	few	TGTGCCAGCAGCCTTTGGGACAATTACGAGCAGTACTTC	CASSLWDNYEQYF
TRBV6-6	-	TRBJ1-1	few	TGTGCCAGCAGTTCGAACAGTTGGAACACTGAAGCTTTCTTT	CASSSNSWNTEAFF
TRBV6-5	TRBD1	TRBJ1-6	-	TGTGCCAGCAGTTATCAGGGACAGGGATCACCCCTCCACTTT	CASSYQGQGSPLHF
TRBV5-5	-	TRBJ1-1	few	TGTGCCAGCAGCATGGATCTAGGGCGGGCGAACACTGAAGCTTTCTTT	CASSMDLGRANTEAFF
TRBV28	-	TRBJ2-5	few	TGTGCCAGCAGTTTTTGGACCTCTAAGAAGGAGACCCAGTACTTC	CASSFWTSKKETQYF
TRBV7-2	-	TRBJ1-1	many	TGTGCCAGCAGCCCCCGGGCCACCCGGGACACTGAAGCTTTCTTT	CASSPRATRDTEAFF
TRBV7-2	TRBD1	TRBJ1-6	few	TGTGCCAGCAGCTTGGACAGGACTCCGGGGGCCCTCCACTTT	CASSLDRTPGALHF
TRBV12-3/TRBV12-4	-	TRBJ2-2	-	TGTGCCAGCAGTTTAAGAGCTAGGGTAGTCACCGGGGAGCTGTTTTTT	CASSLRARVVTGELFF
TRBV18	-	TRBJ2-3	-	TGTGCCAGCTCACCCTCAGAGACAGATACGCAGTATTTT	CASSPSETDTQYF
TRBV2	-	TRBJ2-4	few	TGTGCCAGCAGTGAATGGGCGGGGCCCGTTCAGTACTTC	CASSEWAGPVQYF
TRBV11-3	TRBD1	TRBJ2-2	-	TGTGCCAGCAGCGCACAGGGGGATTTCGCCGGGGAGCTGTTTTTT	CASSAQGDFAGELFF
TRBV6-5	TRBD1	TRBJ1-2	few	TGTGCCAGCAGTACGGCGGGACAGGGGAGGCATGGCTACACCTTC	CASSTAGQGRHGYTF
TRBV20-1	-	TRBJ2-7	-	TGCAGTGCTAGATTGAGGGAGGCCATTGTATACTTC	CSARLREAIVYF
TRBV7-3	-	TRBJ2-4	-	TGTGCCAGCAGCTTAAGGCCCGGGAGACCAGCCAAAAACATTCAGTACTTC	CASSLRPGRPAKNIQYF